The 25 T cell receptor beta chains presented below share a single source sample, sequenced in a study of blood T cell repertoires in COVID-19. Profiling relied on immunoSEQ multiplex PCR, and the TCRdb table lists in-frame clones only, not all of them. Of around 50,000 clones in the sample, approximately 81% are singletons; the top ten hold around 5.1%. The sequenced sample consisted of peripheral blood. The receptors originated from a man aged 35-49 years with active COVID-19.

The chain couples TRBV30 to TRBJ2-3; no reliable D call. Trimming took 2 bases from V and 5 from J, leaving 8 bases between them. The CDR3 extends over 12 amino acids. CDR1 is GTSNPN, CDR2 SVGIG, per germline (reference sequence). The CDR3 DNA reads as TGTGCCTGGAGTACGGTAAGAGATACGCAGTATTTT. This translates into CAWSTVRDTQYF.

This clone is a singleton in its sample. The gene calls are TRBV18 and TRBJ1-1, with unresolved D. V lost 2 bases to trimming and J lost 3 bases, with 10 bases between them. This CDR3 contains 14 residues. Germline V gene sequence: CDR1 KGHSH, CDR2 LQKENI. CDR3 region: CASSPSGEYTEAFF. DNA for the CDR3: TGTGCCAGCTCACCAAGTGGGGAGTACACTGAAGCTTTCTTT.

The DNA for the CDR3 is TGTGCCAGCAGCTTGGGGGCCCAAGGGGGCAGAAACGAGCAGTACTTC. Translating it yields CASSLGAQGGRNEQYF. The V gene is TRBV5-4, the J gene TRBJ2-7; TRBD1 matches 7 bases. This CDR3 is 16 amino acids long. Germline CDR1 and CDR2: SGHNT and YYREEE (reference sequence). Trimming at V came to 0 bases and at J to 5 bases, leaving 11 bases not matched to a gene.

The rearrangement links TRBV19 to TRBJ1-5; D uncertain. The germline V gene encodes CDR1 LNHDA and CDR2 SQIVND (reference sequence). The germline V and J ends were trimmed by 1 base and 4 bases, with 11 bases remaining between them. There are 15 residues in the CDR3. The CDR3, as DNA: TGTGCCAGTAGTATAGTAGTGTCAGGAAATCAGCCCCAGCATTTT. This gives the protein CASSIVVSGNQPQHF.

In this sample, this clone turned up a few times. The chain recombines TRBV12-3 or TRBV12-4 with TRBJ1-1, with D possibly being TRBD1 (5 bases). The CDR3 extends over 13 amino acids. Trimming left V 10 bases short and J 5 bases short, with 17 bases between. This CDR3 reads CATRLGGLTEAFF. CDR3 in DNA: TGTGCCACTCGACTGGGGGGGTTAACTGAAGCTTTCTTT.

The genes are TRBV4-1 and TRBJ2-3; D may be TRBD2 (6 bases). Germline-derived CDR1 and CDR2 are MGHRA and YSYEKL. CDR3 length: 14 residues. The V end was cut by 2 bases, the J end by 2 bases, with 8 bases between. CDR3 sequence: CASSQPGVTDTQYF. The DNA for the CDR3 is TGCGCCAGCAGCCAACCGGGAGTCACAGATACGCAGTATTTT.

The chain couples TRBV5-1 to TRBJ1-3, with D possibly matching TRBD1 (6 bases). The germline V gene has CDR1 SGHRS and CDR2 YFSETQ. CDR3 size: 14 residues. V was cut by 3 bases and J by 0 bases, with 7 bases left in between. Here the CDR3 reads CASSSQGSGNTIYF. CDR3 DNA sequence: TGCGCCAGCAGCTCACAGGGCTCTGGAAACACCATATATTTT.

This clone was seen a single time. The genes are TRBV30 and TRBJ2-5, with 9 bases lining up with TRBD2. There are 15 residues in the CDR3. Losses at the gene ends were 0 bases for V and 4 bases for J; bases not matched to a gene: 6. The germline gives CDR1 GTSNPN, CDR2 SVGIG (reference sequence). The CDR3 DNA is TGTGCCTGGAGTGTTGGGCTAGCGGGAAGAGAGACCCAGTACTTC. Translated, it gives CAWSVGLAGRETQYF.

The rearrangement joins TRBV2 to TRBJ2-2, with 7 bases fitting TRBD1. V was clipped by 1 base and J by 7 bases; unmatched bases: 3. Looked up from germline, CDR1 is SNHLY and CDR2 is FYNNEI. There are 14 residues in the CDR3. The CDR3 region is CASSEEGGGGELFF. In DNA, the CDR3 is TGTGCCAGCAGTGAAGAAGGGGGCGGCGGGGAGCTGTTTTTT.

The chain carries TRBV29-1 and TRBJ2-2, with 7 bases aligning to TRBD1. CDR3 length: 13 amino acids. J lost 4 bases, V lost 6 bases, and 5 bases had no gene match. Germline V CDR1 and CDR2: SQVTM, ANQGSEA. The CDR3 is CSVGTATTGELFF. The CDR3 nucleotides are TGCAGCGTGGGGACAGCTACCACCGGGGAGCTGTTTTTT.

V is TRBV4-1 and J is TRBJ2-7; 13 positions agree with TRBD2. Germline CDR1 and CDR2: MGHRA and YSYEKL. The trim removed 0 bases at V and 2 bases at J, leaving 1 base unmatched. This CDR3 spans 16 amino acids. CDR3 sequence: CASSQDGLAGAYEQYF. In DNA, the CDR3 is TGCGCCAGCAGCCAAGACGGACTAGCGGGAGCCTACGAGCAGTACTTC.

The rearrangement uses TRBV7-6 and TRBJ2-5; 13 nucleotides line up with TRBD2. The junction had 1 base not matched to a gene; V was cut back by 3 bases and J by 0 bases. Germline CDR1 reads SGHVS; CDR2 reads FNYEAQ. The CDR3 totals 16 residues. CDR3 DNA: TGTGCCAGCAGCTTCGGACTAGCGGGAGACCAAGAGACCCAGTACTTC. Residues: CASSFGLAGDQETQYF.

The chain carries TRBV12-5 and TRBJ2-1, with 11 bases matching TRBD2. J lost 3 bases, V lost 6 bases, and 10 bases had no gene match. CDR3 size: 17 residues. Germline CDR1 is LGHNT and CDR2 is FRNRAP. The CDR3 loop reads CASGEGTGTSGYNEQFF. The DNA of the CDR3 is TGTGCTAGTGGAGAGGGGACCGGGACTAGCGGCTACAATGAGCAGTTCTTC.

V gene TRBV5-4 combines with J gene TRBJ2-7, with D unclear. The CDR3 loop spans 14 amino acids. Trimming stripped 1 base from V and 0 bases from J, with 8 bases between. The V gene's germline CDR1 is SGHNT and CDR2 YYREEE (reference sequence). CDR3 in amino acids: CASSLYRVSYEQYF. The CDR3 DNA sequence: TGTGCCAGCAGCTTGTATCGGGTCTCCTACGAGCAGTACTTC.

The chain carries TRBV6-5 and TRBJ1-5, with TRBD1 matching 7 bases. The junction had 10 bases not matched to a gene; V was cut back by 7 bases and J by 4 bases. Germline values: CDR1 MNHEY, CDR2 SVGAGI. The CDR3 spans 15 residues. CDR3 nucleotides: TGTGCCAGCAACAGACAGGGTAGTGGGAATCAGCCCCAGCATTTT. Protein product: CASNRQGSGNQPQHF.

J is TRBJ2-7 and V is TRBV19; TRBD1 matches at 10 bases. The junction had 7 bases not matched to a gene; V was cut back by 6 bases and J by 2 bases. Looked up from germline, CDR1 is LNHDA and CDR2 is SQIVND (reference sequence). The CDR3 consists of 15 residues. The CDR3 here is CASRTGTGVPYEQYF. CDR3 coding DNA: TGTGCCAGTAGAACCGGGACAGGGGTTCCCTACGAGCAGTACTTC.

This sequence joins TRBV28 and TRBJ1-2; TRBD1 aligns across 8 bases. Germline CDR1 and CDR2: MDHEN and SYDVKM. V shed 3 bases, J shed 4 bases, and the junction held 7 bases outside the gene matches. The CDR3 covers 15 residues. The CDR3 DNA follows: TGTGCCAGCAGTTTTATCCGACAGGGGATCTATGGCTACACCTTC. It specifies CASSFIRQGIYGYTF.

The J gene is TRBJ1-2, the V gene TRBV28, with D hard to call. Germline V CDR1 and CDR2: MDHEN, SYDVKM. The CDR3 is 12 residues long. V was clipped by 1 base and J by 8 bases, with 8 bases between them. CDR3 in amino acids: CASSLSGIGYTF. The CDR3 DNA reads TGTGCCAGCAGTTTATCGGGGATCGGCTACACCTTC.

The chain combines TRBV5-1 with TRBJ2-5; possible D gene TRBD1, 6 bases. V was cut by 0 bases and J by 1 base, with 10 bases left in between. The CDR3 is made up of 15 amino acids. Per germline, CDR1 SGHRS and CDR2 YFSETQ. The CDR3 DNA reads as TGCGCCAGCAGCTTGGGGACAGACGTCCAAGAGACCCAGTACTTC. It codes for CASSLGTDVQETQYF. Filled out from reference TRBV5-1 and TRBJ2-5, the complete variable domain reads KAGVTQTPRYLIKTRGQQVTLSCSPISGHRSVSWYQQTPGQGLQFLFEYFSETQRNKGNFPGRFSGRQFSNSRSEMNVSTLELGDSALYLCASSLGTDVQETQYFGPGTRLLVL.

This chain uses TRBV27 with TRBJ2-1, with 8 bases fitting TRBD1. Germline CDR1 reads MNHEY; CDR2 reads SMNVEV (reference sequence). This CDR3 comprises 15 residues. V gave up 4 bases and J gave up 3 bases; unmatched junction bases: 5. This CDR3 reads CASSSPGQVYNEQFF. The CDR3 nucleotides read TGTGCCAGCAGTTCACCGGGACAGGTCTACAATGAGCAGTTCTTC.

In regard to this clone: A read error may account for a junction end that differs from germline. The V and J genes are TRBV7-7 and TRBJ1-1; D remains unclear. The CDR3 runs to 13 residues. From germline, CDR1 is SSHAT and CDR2 FNYEAQ (reference sequence). CDR3 DNA sequence: TGTGCTAGCAGCTCCAGAATTTCCACTGAAGCTTTCTTT. Encoded protein: CASSSRISTEAFF.

The gene calls are TRBV28 and TRBJ2-7; no clear D gene. V lost 5 bases and J lost 3, with 5 bases in between. Per the germline V gene, CDR1 is MDHEN and CDR2 is SYDVKM. The CDR3 totals 11 residues. CDR3 sequence reads: CASSIRYEQYF. DNA for the CDR3: TGTGCCAGCAGTATCCGCTACGAGCAGTACTTC.

The rearrangement uses TRBV7-6 and TRBJ1-3, with 11 nucleotides matching TRBD1. J was trimmed by 4 bases and V by 4 bases; bases with no gene match: 3. The CDR3 spans 15 residues. Germline CDR1 reads SGHVS; CDR2 reads FNYEAQ. The CDR3 loop reads CASSSGQGAGNTIYF. The DNA of the CDR3 is TGTGCCAGCAGCTCCGGACAGGGGGCGGGAAACACCATATATTTT. Combining the CDR3 with reference TRBV7-6 and TRBJ1-3 gives the whole variable domain GAGVSQSPRYKVTKRGQDVALRCDPISGHVSLYWYRQALGQGPEFLTYFNYEAQQDKSGLPNDRFSAERPEGSISTLTIQRTEQRDSAMYRCASSSGQGAGNTIYFGEGSWLTVV.

Here the CDR3 reads CASSLGGYEQYF. The CDR3 bases are TGTGCCAGCAGTTTAGGAGGGTACGAGCAGTACTTC. The V call is TRBV27, the J call TRBJ2-7; D may be TRBD2 (6 bases). Trimming removed 2 bases from V and 4 bases from J, with 6 bases in between. Germline V CDR1 and CDR2: MNHEY, SMNVEV (reference sequence). The CDR3 runs to 12 residues.

In this sample, this clone turned up once. J is TRBJ2-7 and V is TRBV30, with a possible D match to TRBD2 (5 bases). The CDR3 consists of 13 residues. Germline V gene data show CDR1 as GTSNPN and CDR2 as SVGIG (reference sequence). With 3 bases removed from V and 3 bases from J, the gap between germline ends came to 12 bases. CDR3 coding DNA: TGTGCCTGGAGCGAGGGTCTCTACTACGAGCAGTACTTC. Its protein product is CAWSEGLYYEQYF.